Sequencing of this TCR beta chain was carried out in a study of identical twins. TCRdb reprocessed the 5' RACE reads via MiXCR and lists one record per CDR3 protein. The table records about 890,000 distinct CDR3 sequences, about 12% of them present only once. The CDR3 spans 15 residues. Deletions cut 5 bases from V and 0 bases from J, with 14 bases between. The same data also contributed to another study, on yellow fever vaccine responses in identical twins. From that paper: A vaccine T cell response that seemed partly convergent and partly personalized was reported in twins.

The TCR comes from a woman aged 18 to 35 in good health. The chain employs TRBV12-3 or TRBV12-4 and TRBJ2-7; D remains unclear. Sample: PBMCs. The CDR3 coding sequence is TGTGCCAGCAGTCAAAACCAACCGAGCTCCTACGAGCAGTACTTC. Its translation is CASSQNQPSSYEQYF.